This T cell receptor beta chain was identified in a study of beta chain features in type 1 diabetes. Across the study: The patients were much like the healthy donors in age, gender and cell yields. The study, taken as a whole, reports: Shortening of TCRB CDR3s, moderate but significant, appeared in all four CD4+ subsets of Type 1 diabetes patients.

Isolation of CD4+ naive, central memory, regulatory and stem cell-like memory cells was achieved by sorting via CD45RO/CCR7/CD25/CD127/CD95/CD27. A word on this clone: The antigen is unknown.

cDNA synthesis used the whole RNA isolate, giving expressed TCRB sequences. Around 3.9 million reads per sample were averaged for naive, central memory and regulatory samples. Profiling relied on immunoSEQ multiplex PCR, and the TCRdb table lists in-frame clones only, not all of them. The sample consists of about 360,000 clones, 10% to 15% of them appearing once. This sequence was found in a woman aged 18-29 years with type 1 diabetes. Sequenced: naive CD4+ T cells from blood.

CDR3 sequence (DNA): TGTGCCAGCAGTTTTTCAGTTGACTATGGCTACACCTTC. Translation: CASSFSVDYGYTF. The V gene is TRBV27, the J gene TRBJ1-2; D is ambiguous. Germline loops: CDR1 MNHEY, CDR2 SMNVEV (reference sequence). Deletions cut 3 bases from V and 3 bases from J, with 8 bases between. This CDR3 is 13 amino acids long.